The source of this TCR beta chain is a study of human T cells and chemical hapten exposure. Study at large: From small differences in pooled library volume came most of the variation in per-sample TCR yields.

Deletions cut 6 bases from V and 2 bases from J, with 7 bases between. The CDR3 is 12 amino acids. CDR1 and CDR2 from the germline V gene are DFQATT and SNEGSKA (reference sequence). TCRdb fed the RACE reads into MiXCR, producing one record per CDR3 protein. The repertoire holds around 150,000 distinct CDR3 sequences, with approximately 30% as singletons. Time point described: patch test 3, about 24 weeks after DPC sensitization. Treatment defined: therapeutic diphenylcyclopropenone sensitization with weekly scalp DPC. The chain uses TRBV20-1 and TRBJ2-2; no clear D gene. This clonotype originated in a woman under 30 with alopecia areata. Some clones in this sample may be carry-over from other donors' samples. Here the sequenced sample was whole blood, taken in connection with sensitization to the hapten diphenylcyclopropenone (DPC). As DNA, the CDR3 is TGCAGTGCCCCGGACAACACCGGGGAGCTGTTTTTT. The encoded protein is CSAPDNTGELFF.